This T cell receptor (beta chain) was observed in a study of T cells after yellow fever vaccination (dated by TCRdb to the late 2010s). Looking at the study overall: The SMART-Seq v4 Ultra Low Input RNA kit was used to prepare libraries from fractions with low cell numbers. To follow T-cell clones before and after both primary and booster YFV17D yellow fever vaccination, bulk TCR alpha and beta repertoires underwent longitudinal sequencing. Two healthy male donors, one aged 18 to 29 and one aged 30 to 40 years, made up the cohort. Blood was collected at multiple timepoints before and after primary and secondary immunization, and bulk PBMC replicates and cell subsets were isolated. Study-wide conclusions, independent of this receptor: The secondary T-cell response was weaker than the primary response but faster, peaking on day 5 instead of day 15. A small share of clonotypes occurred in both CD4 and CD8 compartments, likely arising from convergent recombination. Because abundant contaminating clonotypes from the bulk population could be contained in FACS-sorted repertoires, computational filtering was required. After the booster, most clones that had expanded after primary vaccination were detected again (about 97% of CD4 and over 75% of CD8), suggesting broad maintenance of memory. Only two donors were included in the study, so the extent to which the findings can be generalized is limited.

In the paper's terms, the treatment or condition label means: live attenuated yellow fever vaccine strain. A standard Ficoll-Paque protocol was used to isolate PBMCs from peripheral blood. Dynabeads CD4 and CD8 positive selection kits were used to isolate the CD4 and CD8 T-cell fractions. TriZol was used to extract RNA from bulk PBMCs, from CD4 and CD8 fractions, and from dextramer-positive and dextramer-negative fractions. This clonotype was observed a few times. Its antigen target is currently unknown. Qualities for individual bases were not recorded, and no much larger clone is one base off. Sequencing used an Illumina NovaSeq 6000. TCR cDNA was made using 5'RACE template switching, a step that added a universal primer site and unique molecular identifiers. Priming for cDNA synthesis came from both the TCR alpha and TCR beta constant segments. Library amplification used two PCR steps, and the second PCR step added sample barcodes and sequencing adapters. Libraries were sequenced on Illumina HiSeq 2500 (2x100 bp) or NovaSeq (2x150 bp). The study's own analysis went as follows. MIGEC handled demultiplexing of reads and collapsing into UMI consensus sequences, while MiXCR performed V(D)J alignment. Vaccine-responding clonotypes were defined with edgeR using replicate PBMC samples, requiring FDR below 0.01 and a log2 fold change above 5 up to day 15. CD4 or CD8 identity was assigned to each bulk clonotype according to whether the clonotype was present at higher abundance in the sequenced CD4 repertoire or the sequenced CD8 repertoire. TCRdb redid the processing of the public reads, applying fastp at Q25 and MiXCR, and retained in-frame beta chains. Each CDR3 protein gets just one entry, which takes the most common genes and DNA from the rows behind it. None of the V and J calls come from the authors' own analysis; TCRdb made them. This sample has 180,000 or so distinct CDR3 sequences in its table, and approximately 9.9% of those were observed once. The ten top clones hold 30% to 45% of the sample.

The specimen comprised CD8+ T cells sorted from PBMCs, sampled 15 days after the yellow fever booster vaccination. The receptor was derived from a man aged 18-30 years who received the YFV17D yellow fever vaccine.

The CDR3 here reads CASSAPMGGELFF. The nucleotide sequence reads TGCGCCAGCAGTGCCCCAATGGGCGGGGAGCTGTTTTTT. Recombination connected TRBV10-2 to TRBJ2-2; the D gene cannot be resolved reliably. Trimming removed 4 bases from V and 7 bases from J, leaving 10 bases between the germline ends. The CDR1 and CDR2 encoded by the germline V gene are WSHSY and SAAADI. Its CDR3 holds 13 amino acids, cysteine through phenylalanine. The sequence is cut down to CDR3 DNA, 39 bases in frame from base 1.